The entry below describes one T cell receptor (beta chain). Its cognate antigen is unknown. Germline lookup yields CDR1 ENHRY and CDR2 SYGVKD. V was trimmed by 4 bases and J by 2 bases, leaving 11 bases between them. The CDR3 spans 14 residues. This specimen comes from a study of cytomegalovirus exposure and HLA in healthy donors. The overall study: An earlier analysis found fewer than 140 million unique TCR beta sequences from 150 million to 200 million T cells. Researchers found that 81% of 300 to 450 genotyped donors fell within the Caucasian-associated ancestry cluster.

Study results and caveats: Roughly uniform sequencing depth across donors was assumed, possibly incorrectly. A few chains linked to CMV were shown in vitro to be specific for CMV antigens.

13 Jbeta primers and 60 Vbeta primers were used for the PCR. The table came from immunoSEQ multiplex PCR; TCRdb's copy has only in-frame clones and leaves some out. The table includes 130,000 to 150,000 clones, about 78% detected once. This receptor was taken from a man younger than 35 in good health and CMV-seronegative. The genes are TRBV10-3 and TRBJ2-5; no clear D gene. Specimen: PBMCs. The CDR3 sequence is CAISVGAAQETQYF. The CDR3 DNA follows: TGTGCCATCAGTGTCGGTGCTGCGCAAGAGACCCAGTACTTC.